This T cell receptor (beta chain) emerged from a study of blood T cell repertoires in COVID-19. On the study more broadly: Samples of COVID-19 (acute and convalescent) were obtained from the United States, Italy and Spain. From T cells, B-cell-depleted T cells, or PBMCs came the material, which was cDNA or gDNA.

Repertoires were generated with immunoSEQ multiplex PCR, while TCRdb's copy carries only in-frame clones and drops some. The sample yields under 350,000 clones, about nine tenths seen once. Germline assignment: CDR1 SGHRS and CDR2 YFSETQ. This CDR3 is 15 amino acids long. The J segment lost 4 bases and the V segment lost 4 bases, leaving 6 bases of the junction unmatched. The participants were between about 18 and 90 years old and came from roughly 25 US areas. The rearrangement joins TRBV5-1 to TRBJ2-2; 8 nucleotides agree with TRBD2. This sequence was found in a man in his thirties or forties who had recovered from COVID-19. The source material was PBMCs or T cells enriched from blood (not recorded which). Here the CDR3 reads CASSVRGGSTGELFF. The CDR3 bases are TGCGCCAGCAGCGTACGGGGGGGTTCCACCGGGGAGCTGTTTTTT.